This T cell receptor (beta chain) was identified during a study of CD8 T cells in ankylosing spondylitis. The study, taken as a whole, reports: Seemingly distinctive of ankylosing spondylitis blood was a TCR beta motif formed by eight highly homologous variants.

There are 16 residues in the CDR3. Germline assignment: CDR1 DFQATT and CDR2 SNEGSKA (reference sequence). The V and J ends lost 3 bases and 1 base, in that order; junction bases with no gene match: 7. From the 5' RACE reads, TCRdb called clonotypes with MiXCR, one entry per CDR3 protein. Of around 450,000 distinct CDR3 sequences listed, around 26% are singletons. In regard to this clonotype: Its antigen is not identified.

The receptor comes from a male donor with ankylosing spondylitis. Sequencing was done on a sample of blood, either unsorted or a sorted T cell fraction (not recorded which). V gene TRBV20-1 combines with J gene TRBJ1-3, with 9 bases identical to TRBD1. CDR3: CSASRETGGSGNTIYF. CDR3 DNA sequence: TGCAGTGCTAGCCGCGAGACAGGGGGATCTGGAAACACCATATATTTT.